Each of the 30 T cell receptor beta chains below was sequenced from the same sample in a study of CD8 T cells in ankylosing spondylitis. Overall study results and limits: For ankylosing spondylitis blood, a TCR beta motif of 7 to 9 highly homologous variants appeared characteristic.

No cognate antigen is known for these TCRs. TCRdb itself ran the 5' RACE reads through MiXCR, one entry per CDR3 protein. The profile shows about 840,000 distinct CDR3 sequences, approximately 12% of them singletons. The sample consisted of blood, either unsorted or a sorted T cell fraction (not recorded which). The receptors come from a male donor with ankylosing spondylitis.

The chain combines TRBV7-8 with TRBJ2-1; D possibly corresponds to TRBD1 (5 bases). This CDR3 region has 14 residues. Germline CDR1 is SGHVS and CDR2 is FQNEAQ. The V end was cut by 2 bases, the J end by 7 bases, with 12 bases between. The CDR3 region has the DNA TGTGCCAGCAGCTTATGGGAAAGGGGTAATGAGCAGTTCTTC. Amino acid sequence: CASSLWERGNEQFF.

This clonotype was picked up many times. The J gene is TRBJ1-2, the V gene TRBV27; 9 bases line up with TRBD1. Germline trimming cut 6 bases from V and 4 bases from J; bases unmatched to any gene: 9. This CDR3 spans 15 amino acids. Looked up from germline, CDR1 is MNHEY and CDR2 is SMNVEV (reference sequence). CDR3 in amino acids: CASRPGTGRTYGYTF. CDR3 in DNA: TGTGCCAGCAGACCCGGGACAGGGAGGACCTATGGCTACACCTTC.

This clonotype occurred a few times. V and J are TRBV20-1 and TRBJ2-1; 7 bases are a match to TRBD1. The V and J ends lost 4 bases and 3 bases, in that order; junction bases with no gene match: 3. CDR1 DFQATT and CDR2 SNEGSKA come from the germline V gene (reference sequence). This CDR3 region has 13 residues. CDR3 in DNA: TGCAGTGCTAAGGGACAGTTCTACAATGAGCAGTTCTTC. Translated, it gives CSAKGQFYNEQFF.

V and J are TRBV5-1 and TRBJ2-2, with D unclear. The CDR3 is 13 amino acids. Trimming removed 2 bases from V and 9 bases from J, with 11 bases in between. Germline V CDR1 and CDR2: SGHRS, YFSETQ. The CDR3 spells CASSFSTDRELFF. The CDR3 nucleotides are TGCGCCAGCAGCTTTAGCACGGACCGGGAGCTGTTTTTT.

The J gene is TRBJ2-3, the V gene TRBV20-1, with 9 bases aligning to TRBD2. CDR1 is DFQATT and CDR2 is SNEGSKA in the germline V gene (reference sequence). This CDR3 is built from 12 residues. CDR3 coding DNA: TGCGCGGGGGGGCAAGGCGCAGATACGCAGTATTTT. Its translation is CAGGQGADTQYF.

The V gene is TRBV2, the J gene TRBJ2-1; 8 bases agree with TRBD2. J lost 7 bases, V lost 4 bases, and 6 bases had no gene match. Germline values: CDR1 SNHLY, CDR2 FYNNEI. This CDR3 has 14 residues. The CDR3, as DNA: TGTGCCAGCAGTGCTGACGGGGGGGGTAATGAGCAGTTCTTC. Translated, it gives CASSADGGGNEQFF. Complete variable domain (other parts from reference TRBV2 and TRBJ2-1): EPEVTQTPSHQVTQMGQEVILRCVPISNHLYFYWYRQILGQKVEFLVSFYNNEISEKSEIFDDQFSVERPDGSNFTLKIRSTKLEDSAMYFCASSADGGGNEQFFGPGTRLTVL.

The CDR3 DNA follows: TGTGCCAGCAGCTTAAATCAAGCTAGCACAGATACGCAGTATTTT. Translated, it gives CASSLNQASTDTQYF. V and J are TRBV7-2 and TRBJ2-3; D gene uncertain. V shed 2 bases and J shed 0 bases, with 9 bases lying between them. Per the germline V gene, CDR1 is SGHTA and CDR2 is FQGNSA. This CDR3 contains 15 residues.

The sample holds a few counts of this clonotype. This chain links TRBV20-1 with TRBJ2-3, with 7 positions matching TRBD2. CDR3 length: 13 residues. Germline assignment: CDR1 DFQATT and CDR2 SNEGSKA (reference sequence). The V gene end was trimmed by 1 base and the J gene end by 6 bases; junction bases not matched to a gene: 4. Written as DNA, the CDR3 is TGCAGTGCTAGAGTGGCGGGAGCCGATACGCAGTATTTT. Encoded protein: CSARVAGADTQYF.

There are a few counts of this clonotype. The CDR3 is CSVAGDRAYEQYF. The CDR3, as DNA: TGCAGTGTGGCCGGGGACAGGGCCTACGAGCAGTACTTC. The chain joins TRBV20-1 to TRBJ2-7; TRBD1 matches at 9 bases. The CDR3 totals 13 residues. After removal of 7 bases from V and 2 bases from J, the junction contained 6 bases not matched to a gene. The germline V gene has CDR1 DFQATT and CDR2 SNEGSKA (reference sequence).

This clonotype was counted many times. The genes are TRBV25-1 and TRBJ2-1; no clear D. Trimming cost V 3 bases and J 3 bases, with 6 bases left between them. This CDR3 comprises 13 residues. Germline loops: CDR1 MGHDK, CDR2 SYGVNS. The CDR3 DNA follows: TGTGCCAGCAGTGATCCAAACTACAATGAGCAGTTCTTC. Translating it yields CASSDPNYNEQFF.

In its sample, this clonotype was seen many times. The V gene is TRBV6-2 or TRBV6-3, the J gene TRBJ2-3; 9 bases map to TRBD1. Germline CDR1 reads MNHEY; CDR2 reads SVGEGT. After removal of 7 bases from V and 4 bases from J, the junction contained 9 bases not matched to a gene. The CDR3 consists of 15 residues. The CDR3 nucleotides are TGTGCCAGCACCACAACGGGACAGGGCGCAGATACGCAGTATTTT. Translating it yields CASTTTGQGADTQYF.

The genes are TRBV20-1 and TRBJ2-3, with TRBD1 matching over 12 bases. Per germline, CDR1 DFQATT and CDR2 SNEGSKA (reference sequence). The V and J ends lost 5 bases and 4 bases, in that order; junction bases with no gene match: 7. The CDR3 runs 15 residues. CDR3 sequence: CSAARDRGLSDTQYF. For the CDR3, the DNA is TGCAGTGCTGCCCGGGACAGGGGGCTGTCAGATACGCAGTATTTT.

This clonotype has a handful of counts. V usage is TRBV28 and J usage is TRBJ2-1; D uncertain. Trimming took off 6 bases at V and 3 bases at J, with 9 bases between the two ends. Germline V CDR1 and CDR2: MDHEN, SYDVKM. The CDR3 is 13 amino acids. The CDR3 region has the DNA TGTGCCAGCAGACCTGACATCTACAATGAGCAGTTCTTC. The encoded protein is CASRPDIYNEQFF.

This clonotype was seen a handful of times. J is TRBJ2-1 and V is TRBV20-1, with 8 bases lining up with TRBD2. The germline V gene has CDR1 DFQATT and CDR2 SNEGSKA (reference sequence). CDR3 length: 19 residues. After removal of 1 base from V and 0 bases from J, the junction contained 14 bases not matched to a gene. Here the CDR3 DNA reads TGCAGTGCTAGAGGAGTCGGGAGGGATCGGGAAAGCTCCTACAATGAGCAGTTCTTC. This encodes CSARGVGRDRESSYNEQFF.

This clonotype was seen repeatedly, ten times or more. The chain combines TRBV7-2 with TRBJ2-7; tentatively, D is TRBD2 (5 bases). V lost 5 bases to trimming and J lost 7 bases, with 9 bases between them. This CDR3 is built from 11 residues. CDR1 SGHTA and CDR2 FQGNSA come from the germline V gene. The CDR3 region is CASSATGEQYF. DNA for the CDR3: TGTGCCAGCAGCGCCACGGGGGAGCAGTACTTC.

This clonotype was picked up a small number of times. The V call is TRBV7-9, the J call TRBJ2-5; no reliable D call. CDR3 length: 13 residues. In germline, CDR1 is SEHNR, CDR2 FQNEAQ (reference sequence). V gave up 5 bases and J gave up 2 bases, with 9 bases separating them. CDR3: CASSVVWQETQYF. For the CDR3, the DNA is TGTGCCAGCAGCGTGGTCTGGCAAGAGACCCAGTACTTC.

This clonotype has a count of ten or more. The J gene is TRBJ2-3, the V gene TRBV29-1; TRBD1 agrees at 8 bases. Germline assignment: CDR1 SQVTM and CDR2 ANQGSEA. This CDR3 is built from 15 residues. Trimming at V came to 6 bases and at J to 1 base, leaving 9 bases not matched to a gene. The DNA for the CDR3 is TGCAGCGTCTACAAGCCGGGACAGGGCACAGATACGCAGTATTTT. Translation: CSVYKPGQGTDTQYF.

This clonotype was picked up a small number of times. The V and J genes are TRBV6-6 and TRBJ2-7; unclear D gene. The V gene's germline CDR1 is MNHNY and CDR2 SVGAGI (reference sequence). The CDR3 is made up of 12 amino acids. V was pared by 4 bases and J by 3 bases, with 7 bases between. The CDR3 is CASSFVLYEQYF. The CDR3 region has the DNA TGTGCCAGCAGTTTTGTCCTCTACGAGCAGTACTTC.

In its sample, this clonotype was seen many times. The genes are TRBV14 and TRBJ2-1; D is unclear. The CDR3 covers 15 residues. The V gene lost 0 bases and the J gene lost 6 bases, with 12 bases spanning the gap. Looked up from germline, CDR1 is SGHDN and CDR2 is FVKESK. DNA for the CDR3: TGTGCCAGCAGCCAAGATCCCGGAGTTATCAATGAGCAGTTCTTC. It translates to CASSQDPGVINEQFF.

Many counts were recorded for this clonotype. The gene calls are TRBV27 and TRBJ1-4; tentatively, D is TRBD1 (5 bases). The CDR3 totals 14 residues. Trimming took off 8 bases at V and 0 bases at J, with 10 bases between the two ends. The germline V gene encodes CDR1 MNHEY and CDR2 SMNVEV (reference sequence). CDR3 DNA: TGTGCCAGCCGTCGGGGGTCAACTAATGAAAAACTGTTTTTT. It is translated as CASRRGSTNEKLFF.

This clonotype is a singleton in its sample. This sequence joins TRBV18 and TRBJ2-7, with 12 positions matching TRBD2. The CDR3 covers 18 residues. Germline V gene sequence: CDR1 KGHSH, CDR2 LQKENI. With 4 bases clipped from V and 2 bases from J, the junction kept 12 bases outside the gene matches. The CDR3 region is CASSRGPSGRARTYEQYF. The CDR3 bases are TGTGCCAGCTCACGCGGGCCTAGCGGGAGGGCCCGAACCTACGAGCAGTACTTC.

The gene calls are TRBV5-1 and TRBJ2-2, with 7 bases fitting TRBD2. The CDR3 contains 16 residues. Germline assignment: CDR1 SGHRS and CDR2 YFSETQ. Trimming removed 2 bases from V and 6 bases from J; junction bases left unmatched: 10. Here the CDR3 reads CASSLTPGRVAGELFF. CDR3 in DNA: TGCGCCAGCAGCTTAACGCCAGGGAGGGTCGCCGGGGAGCTGTTTTTT.

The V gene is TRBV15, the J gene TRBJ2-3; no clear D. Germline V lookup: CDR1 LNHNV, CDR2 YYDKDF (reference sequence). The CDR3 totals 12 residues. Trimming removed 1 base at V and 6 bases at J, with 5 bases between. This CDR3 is CATSRVEDTQYF. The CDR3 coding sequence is TGTGCCACCAGCAGAGTGGAGGATACGCAGTATTTT. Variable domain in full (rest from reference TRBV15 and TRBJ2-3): DAMVIQNPRYQVTQFGKPVTLSCSQTLNHNVMYWYQQKSSQAPKLLFHYYDKDFNNEADTPDNFQSRRPNTSFCFLDIRSPGLGDTAMYLCATSRVEDTQYFGPGTRLTVL.

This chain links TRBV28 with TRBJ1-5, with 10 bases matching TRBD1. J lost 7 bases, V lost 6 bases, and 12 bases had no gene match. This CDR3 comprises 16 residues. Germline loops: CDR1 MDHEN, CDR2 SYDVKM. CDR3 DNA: TGTGCCAGCAGCTCAGCCGACAGGGGGCATGGGCAGCCCCAGCATTTT. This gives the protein CASSSADRGHGQPQHF.

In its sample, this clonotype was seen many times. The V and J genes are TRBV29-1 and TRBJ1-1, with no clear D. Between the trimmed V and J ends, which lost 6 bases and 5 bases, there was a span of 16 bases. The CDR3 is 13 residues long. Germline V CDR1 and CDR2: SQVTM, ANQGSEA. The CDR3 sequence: CSVFDVAQTEAFF. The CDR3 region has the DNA TGCAGCGTATTTGATGTGGCACAGACTGAAGCTTTCTTT. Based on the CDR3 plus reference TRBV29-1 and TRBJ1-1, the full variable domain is SAVISQKPSRDICQRGTSLTIQCQVDSQVTMMFWYRQQPGQSLTLIATANQGSEATYESGFVIDKFPISRPNLTFSTLTVSNMSPEDSSIYLCSVFDVAQTEAFFGQGTRLTVV.

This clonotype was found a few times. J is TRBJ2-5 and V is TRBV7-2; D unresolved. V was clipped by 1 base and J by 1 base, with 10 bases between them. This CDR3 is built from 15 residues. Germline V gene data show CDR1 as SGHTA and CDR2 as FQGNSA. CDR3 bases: TGTGCCAGCAGCTTAGGTCCTCCGTCCCAAGAGACCCAGTACTTC. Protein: CASSLGPPSQETQYF.

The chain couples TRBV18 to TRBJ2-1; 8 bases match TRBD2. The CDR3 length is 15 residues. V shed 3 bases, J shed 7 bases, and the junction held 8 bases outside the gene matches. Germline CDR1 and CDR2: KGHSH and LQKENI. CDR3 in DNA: TGTGCCAGCTCACCCGCCAGCGGGAGAGGGAATGAGCAGTTCTTC. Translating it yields CASSPASGRGNEQFF.

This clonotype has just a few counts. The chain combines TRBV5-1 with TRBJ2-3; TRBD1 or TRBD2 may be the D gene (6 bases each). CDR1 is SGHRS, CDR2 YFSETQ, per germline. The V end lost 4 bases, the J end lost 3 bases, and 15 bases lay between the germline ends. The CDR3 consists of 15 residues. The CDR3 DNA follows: TGCGCCAGCAGCATCCAGCAGGGGAGGACAGATACGCAGTATTTT. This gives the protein CASSIQQGRTDTQYF.

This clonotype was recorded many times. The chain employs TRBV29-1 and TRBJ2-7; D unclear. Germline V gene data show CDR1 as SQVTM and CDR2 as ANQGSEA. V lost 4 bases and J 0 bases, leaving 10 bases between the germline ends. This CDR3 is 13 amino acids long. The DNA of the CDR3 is TGCAGCGTTGTTTGGCGGAGCTCCTACGAGCAGTACTTC. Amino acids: CSVVWRSSYEQYF.

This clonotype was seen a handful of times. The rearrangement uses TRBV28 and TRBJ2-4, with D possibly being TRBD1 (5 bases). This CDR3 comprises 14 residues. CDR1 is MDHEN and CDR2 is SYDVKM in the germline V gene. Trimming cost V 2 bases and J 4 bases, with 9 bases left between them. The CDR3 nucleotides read TGTGCCAGCAGTTTAAGGCAGGGTAAAAACATTCAGTACTTC. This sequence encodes CASSLRQGKNIQYF.